These 29 T cell receptor beta chains were all obtained from the same sample, sequenced in a study of shared clonotypes between healthy human individuals. Sequenced by immunoSEQ multiplex PCR; TCRdb stores in-frame clones only, minus some. The sample holds around 1,100,000 clones, about 80% seen once. The sequencing input was memory CD4+ T cells from PBMCs. This sample's subset: CD45RA-negative fraction. The origin of the receptors is a man aged 18 to 29 in good health. Some clones in this sample may be carry-over from other donors' samples.

This sequence joins TRBV5-1 and TRBJ1-1; D may be TRBD1 (6 bases). This CDR3 is built from 15 residues. The V end was cut by 2 bases, the J end by 3 bases, with 14 bases between. Per germline, CDR1 SGHRS and CDR2 YFSETQ. The CDR3 spells CASSFLGQPYTEAFF. The CDR3 DNA is TGCGCCAGCAGCTTTTTGGGACAACCTTACACTGAAGCTTTCTTT.

The V and J genes are TRBV7-3 and TRBJ2-1, with 8 bases matching TRBD1. Germline V CDR1 and CDR2: SGHTA, FQGTGA. V gave up 4 bases and J gave up 9 bases; unmatched junction bases: 5. The CDR3 length is 13 residues. The CDR3 DNA sequence: TGTGCCAGCAGCTCGGACAGGGCTAGTGAGCAGTTCTTC. Translating gives CASSSDRASEQFF.

In nucleotides, the CDR3 is TGTGCCATCAGCAAAGAAGGGGACGAGCAGTACTTC. It is translated as CAISKEGDEQYF. The gene calls are TRBV10-3 and TRBJ2-7; TRBD1 might be the D (5 bases). The CDR3 has 12 amino acids. The V and J ends lost 6 bases and 5 bases respectively, with 11 bases between them. The germline V gene has CDR1 ENHRY and CDR2 SYGVKD.

The rearrangement links TRBV18 to TRBJ1-2; possibly TRBD1 for D (6 bases). The CDR3 spans 15 residues. The V and J ends lost 6 bases and 4 bases respectively, with 18 bases between them. CDR1 and CDR2 from the germline V gene are KGHSH and LQKENI. CDR3 in amino acids: CASSTGGRVGYGYTF. For the CDR3, the DNA is TGTGCCAGCTCCACCGGGGGCAGGGTGGGCTATGGCTACACCTTC.

V gene TRBV2 combines with J gene TRBJ2-7, with 12 positions matching TRBD2. With V trimmed by 2 bases and J by 6 bases, 5 bases remained unmatched. Per germline, CDR1 SNHLY and CDR2 FYNNEI. The CDR3 runs to 15 residues. CDR3 nucleotide sequence: TGTGCCAGCAGTGAATCTAGCGGGAGGGTTGCCGAGCAGTACTTC. It encodes CASSESSGRVAEQYF. The entire variable domain, with the rest obtained from reference TRBV2 and TRBJ2-7, is as follows: EPEVTQTPSHQVTQMGQEVILRCVPISNHLYFYWYRQILGQKVEFLVSFYNNEISEKSEIFDDQFSVERPDGSNFTLKIRSTKLEDSAMYFCASSESSGRVAEQYFGPGTRLTVT.

This chain connects TRBV18 to TRBJ2-5, with 11 positions matching TRBD2. J was trimmed by 4 bases and V by 3 bases; bases with no gene match: 7. CDR1 is KGHSH, CDR2 LQKENI, per germline. The CDR3 covers 16 residues. The CDR3 is CASSPQTLAGGETQYF. DNA for the CDR3: TGTGCCAGCTCACCCCAAACGCTAGCGGGAGGAGAGACCCAGTACTTC.

V and J are TRBV28 and TRBJ2-3; a possible D gene is TRBD2 (6 bases). Trimming took 4 bases from V and 3 from J, leaving 11 bases between them. The germline V gene has CDR1 MDHEN and CDR2 SYDVKM. The CDR3 is 14 amino acids. The CDR3 is CASSSGTLTDTQYF. Here the CDR3 DNA reads TGTGCCAGCAGTTCCGGGACTTTGACAGATACGCAGTATTTT.

The rearrangement links TRBV27 to TRBJ2-1; D perhaps matches TRBD1 (5 bases). From germline, CDR1 is MNHEY and CDR2 SMNVEV (reference sequence). Between the trimmed V and J ends, which lost 0 bases and 2 bases, there was a span of 11 bases. This CDR3 region has 16 residues. The CDR3 DNA reads TGTGCCAGCAGTTTATCGATCGCAGGGACCTACAATGAGCAGTTCTTC. As protein: CASSLSIAGTYNEQFF.

The V and J genes are TRBV19 and TRBJ2-5; D not certain. The V end lost 1 base, the J end lost 7 bases, and 16 bases lay between the germline ends. The CDR3 is 15 amino acids. Germline CDR1 and CDR2: LNHDA and SQIVND (reference sequence). The CDR3 DNA reads TGTGCCAGTAGTATAGGAGGCTCCATGTGGGGGACCCAGTACTTC. Its protein product is CASSIGGSMWGTQYF. Drawing the rest from reference TRBV19 and TRBJ2-5, the complete variable domain is DGGITQSPKYLFRKEGQNVTLSCEQNLNHDAMYWYRQDPGQGLRLIYYSQIVNDFQKGDIAEGYSVSREKKESFPLTVTSAQKNPTAFYLCASSIGGSMWGTQYFGPGTRLLVL.

This clone turned up a few times. The V and J genes are TRBV6-1 and TRBJ2-7, with TRBD1 matching over 9 bases. J gave up 5 bases and V 6 bases, and 11 bases lay outside the gene matches. Germline lookup yields CDR1 MNHNS and CDR2 SASEGT. This CDR3 has 15 amino acids. This chain's CDR3 is CASSHRRQGVNEQYF. The DNA for the CDR3 is TGTGCCAGCAGCCACCGCCGACAGGGGGTCAACGAGCAGTACTTC.

As for this clone: This may stem from a read error, because a much larger clone lies one nucleotide away. This chain uses TRBV7-2 with TRBJ1-1; tentative D call: TRBD1 (5 bases). Trimming removed 2 bases at V and 1 base at J, with 5 bases between. This CDR3 contains 13 residues. Germline lookup yields CDR1 SGHTA and CDR2 FQGNSA. CDR3 sequence (DNA): TGTGCCAGCAGCTTAACAGGGAACACTGAAGCTTTCTTT. This codes for CASSLTGNTEAFF.

The V and J genes are TRBV7-9 and TRBJ1-3; D gene ambiguous. Germline V CDR1 and CDR2: SEHNR, FQNEAQ (reference sequence). This CDR3 contains 15 residues. V shed 7 bases and J shed 3 bases, with 16 bases lying between them. CDR3 amino acids: CASTEEEAGGNTIYF. Here the CDR3 DNA reads TGTGCCAGCACCGAAGAGGAGGCGGGTGGAAACACCATATATTTT.

The rearrangement uses TRBV7-6 and TRBJ2-2; TRBD1 is a possible D gene (6 bases). V was pared by 5 bases and J by 0 bases, with 16 bases between. Germline CDR1 reads SGHVS; CDR2 reads FNYEAQ. The CDR3 extends over 17 amino acids. CDR3 sequence: CASSPRGTRANTGELFF. The CDR3 DNA is TGTGCCAGCAGCCCGCGAGGGACACGAGCGAACACCGGGGAGCTGTTTTTT.

The chain is built from TRBV7-8 and TRBJ2-7; TRBD1 is a possible D gene (6 bases). Trimming shortened V by 8 bases and J by 3 bases, and 14 bases separated the two germline ends. This CDR3 has 13 amino acids. Per germline, CDR1 SGHVS and CDR2 FQNEAQ. The CDR3 coding sequence is TGTGCCAGCCGGCTCCAACAGGGCTACGAGCAGTACTTC. Translated, it gives CASRLQQGYEQYF.

This chain joins TRBV5-4 and TRBJ2-7; D perhaps matches TRBD1 (7 bases). Germline V gene sequence: CDR1 SGHNT, CDR2 YYREEE (reference sequence). V lost 4 bases and J 1 base, leaving 12 bases between the germline ends. The CDR3 totals 14 residues. The CDR3 DNA reads TGTGCCAGCAGCGCGGGACAGACTTCCTACGAGCAGTACTTC. Residues: CASSAGQTSYEQYF.

Remarks on this clone: In the same sample, other DNA sequences code for this CDR3. V is TRBV6-5 and J is TRBJ2-7; 8 bases are a match to TRBD1. CDR1 and CDR2 from the germline V gene are MNHEY and SVGAGI. CDR3 size: 14 residues. Germline trimming cut 2 bases from V and 3 bases from J; bases unmatched to any gene: 3. CDR3 nucleotide sequence: TGTGCCAGCAGTTACCGGGACAGGAACTACGAGCAGTACTTC. Protein: CASSYRDRNYEQYF.

This clone was recorded once. The chain recombines TRBV29-1 with TRBJ2-1, with a possible D match to TRBD2 (5 bases). V dropped 3 bases and J dropped 1 base, with 10 bases sitting between them. Looked up from germline, CDR1 is SQVTM and CDR2 is ANQGSEA. The CDR3 totals 14 residues. The CDR3 sequence: CSVDGESSYNEQFF. The DNA of the CDR3 is TGCAGCGTTGACGGGGAATCGTCCTACAATGAGCAGTTCTTC.

This clone showed up just once. The rearrangement uses TRBV5-1 and TRBJ2-7; D perhaps matches TRBD1 (6 bases). The CDR3 extends over 13 amino acids. V dropped 5 bases and J dropped 6 bases, with 15 bases sitting between them. Per the germline V gene, CDR1 is SGHRS and CDR2 is YFSETQ. The CDR3: CASRSTGDSEQYF. Written as DNA, the CDR3 is TGCGCCAGCAGGTCGACAGGAGACTCCGAGCAGTACTTC.

The rearrangement uses TRBV4-1 and TRBJ2-5; 10 positions match TRBD2. Germline CDR1 reads MGHRA; CDR2 reads YSYEKL. The CDR3 is 18 residues long. The J segment lost 5 bases and the V segment lost 2 bases, leaving 14 bases of the junction unmatched. DNA of the CDR3: TGCGCCAGCAGCCAAACCCCCCCCAGCGGGAGGGCCGGGGAGACCCAGTACTTC. Translation: CASSQTPPSGRAGETQYF.

The chain employs TRBV6-5 and TRBJ2-4; D remains unclear. Trimming left V 0 bases short and J 2 bases short, with 11 bases between. The germline gives CDR1 MNHEY, CDR2 SVGAGI. The CDR3 spans 16 residues. The CDR3 is CASSYSRSLSKNIQYF. CDR3 bases: TGTGCCAGCAGTTACTCGAGGTCCTTATCCAAAAACATTCAGTACTTC.

V and J are TRBV7-9 and TRBJ1-4; D is unresolved. The germline gives CDR1 SEHNR, CDR2 FQNEAQ (reference sequence). Trimming removed 3 bases from V and 6 bases from J, with 2 bases in between. The CDR3 contains 11 residues. Here the CDR3 reads CASSFYEKLFF. The CDR3 DNA follows: TGTGCCAGCAGCTTTTATGAAAAACTGTTTTTT.

The chain combines TRBV11-2 with TRBJ2-5, with D unresolved. CDR1 SGHAT and CDR2 FQNNGV come from the germline V gene. This CDR3 spans 12 amino acids. Trimming shortened V by 5 bases and J by 0 bases, and 4 bases separated the two germline ends. CDR3 in DNA: TGTGCCAGCAGCCATTACCAAGAGACCCAGTACTTC. It translates to CASSHYQETQYF.

This rearrangement joins TRBV9 to TRBJ2-7; 7 nucleotides align to TRBD2. CDR3 size: 14 residues. J lost 0 bases, V lost 1 base, and 1 base had no gene match. Looked up from germline, CDR1 is SGDLS and CDR2 is YYNGEE. The chain's CDR3 is CASSVSGNSYEQYF. The DNA for the CDR3 is TGTGCCAGCAGCGTAAGCGGGAACTCCTACGAGCAGTACTTC.

V gene TRBV6-6 combines with J gene TRBJ2-2; D perhaps matches TRBD1 (6 bases). CDR1 and CDR2 from the germline V gene are MNHNY and SVGAGI (reference sequence). V was trimmed by 5 bases and J by 9 bases, leaving 10 bases between them. This CDR3 region has 12 residues. This CDR3 is CASSAGVRELFF. The CDR3 DNA follows: TGTGCCAGCAGTGCAGGGGTTCGGGAGCTGTTTTTT.

V gene TRBV10-1 combines with J gene TRBJ2-3; possible D gene TRBD1, 5 bases. Trimming removed 2 bases from V and 2 bases from J, with 14 bases in between. From germline, CDR1 is WNHNN and CDR2 SYGVQD (reference sequence). The CDR3 consists of 16 residues. The CDR3 nucleotides read TGCGCCAGCAGTGAGACGAAATTAGGGGCCACAGATACGCAGTATTTT. Its translation is CASSETKLGATDTQYF.

The chain recombines TRBV5-1 with TRBJ2-2, with D uncertain. Germline V CDR1 and CDR2: SGHRS, YFSETQ. The CDR3 extends over 17 amino acids. V was clipped by 3 bases and J by 1 base, with 16 bases between them. CDR3 DNA: TGCGCCAGCAGCTCCATTATAGGCGCGATGAACACCGGGGAGCTGTTTTTT. This encodes CASSSIIGAMNTGELFF.

The rearrangement links TRBV29-1 to TRBJ2-5; possibly TRBD2 for D (6 bases). The CDR3 loop spans 15 amino acids. V was clipped by 4 bases and J by 0 bases, with 15 bases between them. The germline CDR1 and CDR2 sequences are SQVTM and ANQGSEA. CDR3 amino acids: CSVALGGVYQETQYF. As DNA, the CDR3 is TGCAGCGTTGCGCTCGGGGGAGTGTACCAAGAGACCCAGTACTTC.

Comments on this clone: A far larger clone lies a single base away; this is likely a read error. This chain links TRBV5-8 with TRBJ1-3; D not certain. V gave up 5 bases and J gave up 4 bases, with 10 bases separating them. CDR3 length: 13 amino acids. CDR1 and CDR2 from the germline V gene are SGHTS and YDEGEE. CDR3 DNA: TGTGCCAGCAGTCCTAGCAGAGGAAACACCATATATTTT. Its protein product is CASSPSRGNTIYF.

This chain joins TRBV6-6 and TRBJ2-3, with 9 positions matching TRBD2. Germline V gene sequence: CDR1 MNHNY, CDR2 SVGAGI (reference sequence). The V segment lost 9 bases and the J segment 2 bases; nucleotides outside the gene matches: 12. This CDR3 has 16 residues. The CDR3 region has the DNA TGTGCCAGAGCGGGGGGTGGAGGTGCTTACACAGATACGCAGTATTTT. This translates into CARAGGGGAYTDTQYF.